This T cell receptor (beta chain) was obtained from a study of cytomegalovirus exposure and HLA in healthy donors. The PCR employed 60 Vbeta primers together with 13 Jbeta primers. Libraries were prepared by immunoSEQ multiplex PCR; TCRdb keeps only in-frame clonotypes and omits some of them. The table records 90,000 to 100,000 clones, about 81% of them present only once. This CDR3 contains 15 residues. Germline CDR1 reads MNHEY; CDR2 reads SVGAGI. With V trimmed by 6 bases and J by 7 bases, 8 bases remained unmatched. The sequenced sample was PBMCs. The sequence derives from a man in his forties or fifties in good health and CMV-seronegative. The chain couples TRBV6-5 to TRBJ2-1; 11 bases map to TRBD2. The CDR3 sequence is CASSPILAGVNEQFF. CDR3 DNA sequence: TGTGCCAGCAGCCCAATACTAGCGGGGGTTAATGAGCAGTTCTTC.